These 13 T cell receptor beta chains were sequenced from one sample in a study of cytomegalovirus exposure and HLA in healthy donors. 60 Vbeta and 13 Jbeta primers were used in PCR. The repertoire was sequenced with immunoSEQ multiplex PCR; TCRdb's copy has only in-frame clones and lacks some. The data show 150,000 to 200,000 clones, approximately 76% seen once. Sequencing was performed on PBMCs. The origin of the receptors is a female donor in good health and CMV-seronegative.

The chain's CDR3 is CASSLWGDEKLFF. The DNA for the CDR3 is TGTGCCAGCAGCTTGTGGGGGGATGAAAAACTGTTTTTT. This chain links TRBV5-5 with TRBJ1-4; possibly TRBD1 for D (5 bases). V lost 1 base and J 6 bases, leaving 7 bases between the germline ends. The CDR3 consists of 13 residues. In germline, CDR1 is SGHKS, CDR2 YYEKEE (reference sequence). Based on the CDR3 plus reference TRBV5-5 and TRBJ1-4, the full variable domain is DAGVTQSPTHLIKTRGQQVTLRCSPISGHKSVSWYQQVLGQGPQFIFQYYEKEERGRGNFPDRFSARQFPNYSSELNVNALLLGDSALYLCASSLWGDEKLFFGSGTQLSVL.

Sample share makes this clone medium-sized. The J gene is TRBJ2-7, the V gene TRBV6-4; perhaps TRBD2 as D (5 bases). Trimming took off 2 bases at V and 5 bases at J, with 10 bases between the two ends. The CDR3 spans 13 residues. CDR1 and CDR2 (germline): MRHNA, SNTAGT. CDR3 protein: CASSDGAEDEQYF. CDR3 sequence (DNA): TGTGCCAGCAGTGACGGTGCGGAGGACGAGCAGTACTTC.

This clone was counted a few times. V and J are TRBV9 and TRBJ2-5; TRBD2 aligns across 8 bases. Looked up from germline, CDR1 is SGDLS and CDR2 is YYNGEE. J was trimmed by 0 bases and V by 4 bases; bases with no gene match: 8. The CDR3 is made up of 16 amino acids. The CDR3 spells CASSLPGGAYQETQYF. The CDR3 DNA reads TGTGCCAGCAGCCTCCCGGGAGGGGCGTACCAAGAGACCCAGTACTTC.

This clone was recorded once. The J gene is TRBJ2-7, the V gene TRBV19; 7 nucleotides line up with TRBD2. The CDR3 has 15 residues. The junction had 9 bases not matched to a gene; V was cut back by 3 bases and J by 4 bases. CDR1 and CDR2 from the germline V gene are LNHDA and SQIVND (reference sequence). In DNA form, the CDR3 reads TGTGCCAGTAGTATCAGGCTAGCGGAAACATACGAGCAGTACTTC. It encodes CASSIRLAETYEQYF. Using reference TRBV19 and TRBJ2-7 for the parts outside the CDR3, the full variable domain is DGGITQSPKYLFRKEGQNVTLSCEQNLNHDAMYWYRQDPGQGLRLIYYSQIVNDFQKGDIAEGYSVSREKKESFPLTVTSAQKNPTAFYLCASSIRLAETYEQYFGPGTRLTVT.

The V and J genes are TRBV27 and TRBJ2-5, with TRBD1 matching over 10 bases. V shed 4 bases and J 5 bases; nucleotides not matched to a gene: 7. From germline, CDR1 is MNHEY and CDR2 SMNVEV (reference sequence). This CDR3 spans 15 amino acids. The CDR3 loop is CASSSRDRGWETQYF. Here the CDR3 DNA reads TGTGCCAGCAGTTCCCGGGACAGGGGTTGGGAGACCCAGTACTTC.

The chain links TRBV11-2 to TRBJ2-2, with D possibly being TRBD2 (6 bases). CDR1 and CDR2 from the germline V gene are SGHAT and FQNNGV. The CDR3 contains 14 residues. The V end was cut by 0 bases, the J end by 5 bases, with 7 bases between. The CDR3 region has the DNA TGTGCCAGCAGCTTAGAGCGGGGTACCGGGGAGCTGTTTTTT. This encodes CASSLERGTGELFF.

The chain has TRBV19 and TRBJ1-5; D is uncertain. This CDR3 contains 14 residues. Trimming took off 3 bases at V and 0 bases at J, with 6 bases between the two ends. Germline V gene data show CDR1 as LNHDA and CDR2 as SQIVND (reference sequence). CDR3 loop: CASSIYGSNQPQHF. The CDR3 DNA reads TGTGCCAGTAGTATCTATGGTAGCAATCAGCCCCAGCATTTT.

The rearrangement joins TRBV12-5 to TRBJ2-2; 7 bases align to TRBD2. From germline, CDR1 is LGHNT and CDR2 FRNRAP. The CDR3 totals 15 residues. The V and J ends lost 6 bases and 1 base, in that order; junction bases with no gene match: 5. CDR3 bases: TGTGCTAGTGGCCCGGGACTAAGGAACACCGGGGAGCTGTTTTTT. It translates to CASGPGLRNTGELFF.

The chain employs TRBV27 and TRBJ2-7; D may be TRBD2 (6 bases). CDR1 is MNHEY, CDR2 SMNVEV, per germline (reference sequence). This CDR3 is 16 amino acids long. Deletions cut 3 bases from V and 2 bases from J, with 17 bases between. This chain's CDR3 is CASSFFSGTSAYEQYF. CDR3 DNA: TGTGCCAGCAGTTTTTTTAGCGGCACAAGCGCCTACGAGCAGTACTTC.

The chain uses TRBV2 and TRBJ1-2, with 8 bases lining up with TRBD1. Per the germline V gene, CDR1 is SNHLY and CDR2 is FYNNEI. The CDR3 has 15 amino acids. The trim removed 5 bases at V and 4 bases at J, leaving 9 bases unmatched. The DNA for the CDR3 is TGTGCCAGCAGTCGTTCCGGGACAGGAGTCTATGGCTACACCTTC. Protein product: CASSRSGTGVYGYTF.

This chain links TRBV19 with TRBJ1-4, with TRBD1 identical over 7 bases. There are 13 residues in the CDR3. Germline CDR1 is LNHDA and CDR2 is SQIVND (reference sequence). Trimming at V came to 5 bases and at J to 11 bases, leaving 8 bases not matched to a gene. The chain's CDR3 is CASSSTGQTKLFF. CDR3 bases: TGTGCCAGTAGTTCAACGGGACAGACGAAACTGTTTTTT.

The genes are TRBV2 and TRBJ1-3; 8 bases line up with TRBD1. The CDR3 covers 17 residues. The germline V gene encodes CDR1 SNHLY and CDR2 FYNNEI. The V gene end was trimmed by 3 bases and the J gene end by 1 base; junction bases not matched to a gene: 8. Here the CDR3 reads CASSDPLRTGSGNTIYF. In DNA form, the CDR3 reads TGTGCCAGCAGTGACCCCCTTCGGACAGGGTCTGGAAACACCATATATTTT. The full variable domain, in which reference TRBV2 and TRBJ1-3 provide the parts outside the CDR3, is EPEVTQTPSHQVTQMGQEVILRCVPISNHLYFYWYRQILGQKVEFLVSFYNNEISEKSEIFDDQFSVERPDGSNFTLKIRSTKLEDSAMYFCASSDPLRTGSGNTIYFGEGSWLTVV.

V gene TRBV4-1 combines with J gene TRBJ2-7; D may be TRBD2 (5 bases). Trimming removed 3 bases at V and 1 base at J, with 10 bases between. Germline CDR1 MGHRA, CDR2 YSYEKL. CDR3 length: 14 residues. The CDR3 protein is CASSQLLVSYEQYF. CDR3 DNA sequence: TGCGCCAGCAGCCAGTTACTAGTGTCCTACGAGCAGTACTTC.